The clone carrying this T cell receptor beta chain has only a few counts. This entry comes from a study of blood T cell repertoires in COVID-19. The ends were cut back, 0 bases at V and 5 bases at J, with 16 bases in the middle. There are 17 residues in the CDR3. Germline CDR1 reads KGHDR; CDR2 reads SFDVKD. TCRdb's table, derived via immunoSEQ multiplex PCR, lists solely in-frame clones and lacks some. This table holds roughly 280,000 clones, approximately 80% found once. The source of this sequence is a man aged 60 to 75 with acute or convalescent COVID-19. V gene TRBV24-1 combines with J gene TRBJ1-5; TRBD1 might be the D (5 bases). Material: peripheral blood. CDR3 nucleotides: TGTGCCACCAGTGATTTGCACGTGCGGGGGGACGATCAGCCCCAGCATTTT. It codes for CATSDLHVRGDDQPQHF.